The clone carrying this T cell receptor beta chain was picked up one time. As yet, its antigen is unknown. At one end the junction does not follow the germline gene, possibly because of a read error. The length of the CDR3 is 14 residues. Germline V gene data show CDR1 as SGHTA and CDR2 as FQGTGA. This sample stems from a study of CD8+CD57+ T cells in acquired aplastic anemia. Study details: DNA from sorted CD4+ and CD8+ cells averaged approximately 3.2 ug. Overall study results and limits: Significance was not reached for CD8+ Simpson's diversity between patients and controls. The same twenty-nine CD8+ CDR3 sequences occurred in patients and in controls.

CDR3 and TCR beta VDJ profiling relied on genomic DNA as the template. TCRdb independently ran MiXCR on the reads; one entry per CDR3 protein. The profile shows about 420,000 distinct CDR3 sequences, just under 70% of them singletons. The rearrangement joins TRBV7-3 to TRBJ2-5; no reliable D call. The sample comprised sorted CD4+, CD8+, or CD8+CD57+ T cells (not recorded which) from PBMCs. The receptor's source is a human donor in good health, serving as a control. The DNA for the CDR3 is TGTGCCAACAGCTTAGTGGATGGCGAGCAGTACTTCTGGTTC. Encoded protein: CANSLVDGEQYFWF.